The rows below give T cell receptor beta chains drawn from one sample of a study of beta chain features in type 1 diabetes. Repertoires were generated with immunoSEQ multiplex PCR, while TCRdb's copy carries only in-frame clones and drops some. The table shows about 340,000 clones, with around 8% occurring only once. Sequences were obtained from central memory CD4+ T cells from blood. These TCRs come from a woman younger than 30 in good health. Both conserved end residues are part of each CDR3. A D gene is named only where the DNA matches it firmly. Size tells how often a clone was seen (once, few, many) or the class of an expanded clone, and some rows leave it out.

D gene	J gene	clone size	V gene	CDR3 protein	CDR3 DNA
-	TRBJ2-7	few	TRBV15	CATSRGYLRGYSTYEQYF	TGTGCCACCAGCAGAGGGTATCTCCGGGGGTACTCCACCTACGAGCAGTACTTC
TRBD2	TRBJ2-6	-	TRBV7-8	CASSLRAGGRSSGANVLTF	TGTGCCAGCAGCTTAAGGGCGGGCGGGAGATCCTCTGGGGCCAACGTCCTGACTTTC
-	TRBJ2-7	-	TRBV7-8	CASSLLDRTYEQYF	TGTGCCAGCAGCTTACTGGACAGAACCTACGAGCAGTACTTC
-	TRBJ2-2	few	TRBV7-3	CASSSQASGELFF	TGTGCCAGCAGCTCCCAGGCGTCCGGGGAGCTGTTTTTT
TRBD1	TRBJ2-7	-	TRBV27	CATFSPGTGAYEQYF	TGTGCCACCTTCAGCCCCGGGACAGGGGCCTACGAGCAGTACTTC
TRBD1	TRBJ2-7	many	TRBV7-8	CASSFLDRGDYEQYF	TGTGCCAGCAGCTTCTTGGACAGGGGGGACTACGAGCAGTACTTC
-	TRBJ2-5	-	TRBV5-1	CASSPRQIQETQYF	TGCGCCAGCAGCCCCCGACAGATCCAAGAGACCCAGTACTTC
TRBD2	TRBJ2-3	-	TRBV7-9	CASSPWTSGRNADTQYF	TGTGCCAGCAGCCCCTGGACTAGCGGGAGAAATGCAGATACGCAGTATTTT
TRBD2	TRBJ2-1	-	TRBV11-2	CASSPYGGGPYNEQFF	TGTGCCAGCAGCCCCTACGGGGGGGGGCCCTACAATGAGCAGTTCTTC
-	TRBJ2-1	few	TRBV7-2	CASSLRSGDEQFF	TGTGCCAGCAGCTTAAGGTCAGGGGATGAGCAGTTCTTC
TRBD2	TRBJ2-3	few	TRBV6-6	CASSQLAGVSDTQYF	TGTGCCAGCAGCCAACTAGCGGGAGTATCAGATACGCAGTATTTT
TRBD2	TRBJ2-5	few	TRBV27	CASSLKGTIAGDLTRTQYF	TGTGCCAGCAGTTTAAAAGGCACGATAGCGGGAGACCTTACCAGGACCCAGTACTTC
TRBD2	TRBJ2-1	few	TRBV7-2	CASSGGTSGAYNEQFF	TGTGCCAGCAGCGGCGGGACTAGCGGGGCCTACAATGAGCAGTTCTTC
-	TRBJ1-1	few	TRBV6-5	CASSYSLVGDTEAFF	TGTGCCAGCAGTTACTCTTTGGTAGGAGACACTGAAGCTTTCTTT
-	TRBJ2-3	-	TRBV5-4	CASSLRLSGSTDTQYF	TGTGCCAGCAGCTTGAGGTTGAGCGGTTCTACAGATACGCAGTATTTT
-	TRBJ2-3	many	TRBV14	CASSQMRLDTQYF	TGTGCCAGCAGCCAAATGAGGTTAGATACGCAGTATTTT
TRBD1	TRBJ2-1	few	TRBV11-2	CASSLGQGDEQFF	TGTGCCAGCAGCTTGGGACAGGGGGATGAGCAGTTCTTC
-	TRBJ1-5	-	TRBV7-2	CASSPGQRNQPQHF	TGTGCCAGCAGCCCCGGACAGAGAAATCAGCCCCAGCATTTT
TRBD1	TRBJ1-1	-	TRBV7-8	CASSPRQGMNTEAFF	TGTGCCAGCAGCCCGAGACAGGGAATGAACACTGAAGCTTTCTTT
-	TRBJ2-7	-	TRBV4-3	CASSLKIGVDHEQYF	TGCGCCAGCAGCCTTAAAATCGGGGTTGACCACGAGCAGTACTTC
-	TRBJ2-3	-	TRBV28	CASSFIQGTDTQYF	TGTGCCAGCAGTTTTATCCAGGGCACAGATACGCAGTATTTT
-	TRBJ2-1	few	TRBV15	CATSRASEQFF	TGTGCCACCAGCAGGGCTAGTGAGCAGTTCTTC
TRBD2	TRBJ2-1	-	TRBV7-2	CASSLLGLAGVNNEQFF	TGTGCCAGCAGCTTATTGGGACTAGCGGGAGTCAACAATGAGCAGTTCTTC
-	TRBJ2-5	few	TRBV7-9	CASRTTSVETQYF	TGTGCCAGCAGGACGACTAGTGTGGAGACCCAGTACTTC
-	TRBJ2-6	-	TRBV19	CASSVGAGANVLTF	TGTGCCAGTAGTGTTGGCGCTGGGGCCAACGTCCTGACTTTC
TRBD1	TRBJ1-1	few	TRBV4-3	CASSQLTGLGTEAFF	TGCGCCAGCAGCCAACTGACAGGGCTGGGCACTGAAGCTTTCTTT
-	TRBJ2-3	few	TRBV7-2	CASSTYRDRGDTQYF	TGTGCCAGCAGCACGTACCGGGACCGGGGGGATACGCAGTATTTT
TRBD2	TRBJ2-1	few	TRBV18	CASSPLGGRGDNEQFF	TGTGCCAGCTCACCATTGGGCGGGAGAGGTGACAATGAGCAGTTCTTC
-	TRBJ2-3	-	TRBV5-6	CASSHYSGGVPDTQYF	TGTGCCAGCAGCCACTACTCAGGAGGGGTCCCAGATACGCAGTATTTT
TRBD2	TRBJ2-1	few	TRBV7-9	CASSLERGGSFWIEQFF	TGTGCCAGCAGCTTAGAACGGGGCGGGAGCTTCTGGATCGAGCAGTTCTTC
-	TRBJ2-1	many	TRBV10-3	CAIWTNSEQFF	TGTGCCATCTGGACAAACTCCGAGCAGTTCTTC
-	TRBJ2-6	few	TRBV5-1	CASRRASHPGANVLTF	TGCGCCAGCAGAAGGGCCTCCCATCCCGGGGCCAACGTCCTGACTTTC
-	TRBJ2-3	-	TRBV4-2	CASSPSTGRPDTQYF	TGTGCCAGCAGCCCCTCGACGGGGCGCCCAGATACGCAGTATTTT
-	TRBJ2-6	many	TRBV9	CASSVVRGYNSGANVLTF	TGTGCCAGCAGCGTAGTAAGAGGATACAACTCTGGGGCCAACGTCCTGACTTTC
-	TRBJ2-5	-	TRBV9	CASSETGFHQETQYF	TGTGCCAGCAGCGAAACAGGTTTCCACCAAGAGACCCAGTACTTC
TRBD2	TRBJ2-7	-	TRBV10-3	CAISESEGTSGRAHEQYF	TGTGCCATCAGTGAGTCGGAAGGGACTAGCGGGAGGGCCCACGAGCAGTACTTC
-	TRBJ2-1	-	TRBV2	CASGRQLYNEQFF	TGTGCCAGCGGAAGACAGTTGTACAATGAGCAGTTCTTC
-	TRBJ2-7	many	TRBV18	CASSPPGEQYF	TGTGCCAGCTCACCACCAGGCGAGCAGTACTTC
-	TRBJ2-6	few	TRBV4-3	CASSQEVRTSGANVLTF	TGCGCCAGCAGCCAAGAAGTTCGGACCTCTGGGGCCAACGTCCTGACTTTC